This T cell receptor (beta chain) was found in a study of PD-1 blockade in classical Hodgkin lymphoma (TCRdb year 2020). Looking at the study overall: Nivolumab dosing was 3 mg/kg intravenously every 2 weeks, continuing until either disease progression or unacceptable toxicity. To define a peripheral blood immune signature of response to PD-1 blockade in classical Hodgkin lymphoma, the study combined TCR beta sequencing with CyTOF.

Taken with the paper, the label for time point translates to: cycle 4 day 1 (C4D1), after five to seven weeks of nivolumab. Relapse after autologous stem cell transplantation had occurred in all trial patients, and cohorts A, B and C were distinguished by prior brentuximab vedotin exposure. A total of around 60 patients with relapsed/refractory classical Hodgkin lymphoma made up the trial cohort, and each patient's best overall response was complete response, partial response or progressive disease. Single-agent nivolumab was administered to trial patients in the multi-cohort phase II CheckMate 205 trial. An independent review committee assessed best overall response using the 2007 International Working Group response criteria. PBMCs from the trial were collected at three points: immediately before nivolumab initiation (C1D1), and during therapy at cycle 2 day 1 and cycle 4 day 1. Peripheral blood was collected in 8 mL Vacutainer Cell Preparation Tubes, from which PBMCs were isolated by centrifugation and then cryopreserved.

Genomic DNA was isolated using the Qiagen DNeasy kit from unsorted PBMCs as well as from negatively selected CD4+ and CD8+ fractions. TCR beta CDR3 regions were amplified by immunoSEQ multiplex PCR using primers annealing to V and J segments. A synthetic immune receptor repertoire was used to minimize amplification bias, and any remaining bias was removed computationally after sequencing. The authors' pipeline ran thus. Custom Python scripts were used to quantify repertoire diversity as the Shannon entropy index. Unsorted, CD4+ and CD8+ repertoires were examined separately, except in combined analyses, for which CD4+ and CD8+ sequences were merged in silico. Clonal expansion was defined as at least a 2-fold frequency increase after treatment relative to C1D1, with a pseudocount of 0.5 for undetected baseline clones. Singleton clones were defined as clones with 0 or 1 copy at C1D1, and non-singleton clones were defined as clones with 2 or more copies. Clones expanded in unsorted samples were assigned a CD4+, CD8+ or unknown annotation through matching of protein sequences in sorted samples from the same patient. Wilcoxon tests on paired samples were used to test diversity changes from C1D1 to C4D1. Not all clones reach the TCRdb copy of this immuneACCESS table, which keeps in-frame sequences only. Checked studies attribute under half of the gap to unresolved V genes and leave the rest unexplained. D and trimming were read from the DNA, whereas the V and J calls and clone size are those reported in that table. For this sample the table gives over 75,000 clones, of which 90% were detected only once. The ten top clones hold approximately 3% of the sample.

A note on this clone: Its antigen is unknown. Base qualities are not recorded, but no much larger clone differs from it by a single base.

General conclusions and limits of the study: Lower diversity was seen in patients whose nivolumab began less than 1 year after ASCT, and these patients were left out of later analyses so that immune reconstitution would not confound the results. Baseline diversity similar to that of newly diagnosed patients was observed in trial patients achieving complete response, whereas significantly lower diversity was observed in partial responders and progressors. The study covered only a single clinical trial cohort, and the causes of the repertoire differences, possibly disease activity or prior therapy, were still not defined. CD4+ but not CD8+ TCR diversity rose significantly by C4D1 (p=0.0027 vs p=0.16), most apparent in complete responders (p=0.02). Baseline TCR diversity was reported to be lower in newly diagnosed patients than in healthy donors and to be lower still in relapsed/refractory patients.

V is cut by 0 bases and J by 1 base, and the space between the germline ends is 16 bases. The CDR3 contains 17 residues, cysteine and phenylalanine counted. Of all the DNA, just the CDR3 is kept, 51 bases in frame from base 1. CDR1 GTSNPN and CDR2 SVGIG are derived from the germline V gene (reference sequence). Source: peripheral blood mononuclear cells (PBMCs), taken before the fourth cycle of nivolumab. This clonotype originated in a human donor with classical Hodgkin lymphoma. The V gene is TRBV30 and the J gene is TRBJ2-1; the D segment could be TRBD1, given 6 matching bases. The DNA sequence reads TGTGCCTGGAGTGTCGGTTTGACAGGACGGTCCTACAATGAGCAGTTCTTC. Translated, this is CAWSVGLTGRSYNEQFF.